This record looks at one T cell receptor (beta chain) sequence and its context. The target antigen is unknown. The sample is drawn from a study of OX40 agonist ivuxolimab in advanced cancers. Sequenced by immunoSEQ multiplex PCR; TCRdb stores in-frame clones only, minus some. The repertoire has about 44,000 clones, around 94% of them found once; the top ten carry approximately 10%. This CDR3 contains 13 residues. V lost 2 bases and J 5 bases, leaving 10 bases between the germline ends. The germline V gene has CDR1 MNHEY and CDR2 SMNVEV (reference sequence). The study's findings and limits: Researchers report that CD8+ T cells had, on average, more expanded clones than CD4+. Also showing low normalized T-cell clonal expansion were some of the nonresponders.

This receptor was taken from an adult with an advanced solid tumor such as melanoma, head and neck, liver or kidney cancer. The genes are TRBV27 and TRBJ2-7, with D hard to call. The source material was CD4+ or CD8+ T cells sorted from blood, sampled in a trial of the OX40 agonist ivuxolimab. As DNA, the CDR3 is TGTGCCAGCAGTTTAGCCCGGAAGGACGAGCAGTACTTC. It encodes CASSLARKDEQYF.